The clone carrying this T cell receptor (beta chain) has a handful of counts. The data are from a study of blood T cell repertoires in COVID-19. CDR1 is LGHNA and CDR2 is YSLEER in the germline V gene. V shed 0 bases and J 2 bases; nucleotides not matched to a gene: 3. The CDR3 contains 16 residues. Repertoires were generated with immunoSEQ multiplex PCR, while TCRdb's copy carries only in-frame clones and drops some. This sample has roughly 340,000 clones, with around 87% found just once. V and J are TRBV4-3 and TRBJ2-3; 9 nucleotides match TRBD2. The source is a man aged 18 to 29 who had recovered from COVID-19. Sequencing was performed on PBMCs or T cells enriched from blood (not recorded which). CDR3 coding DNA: TGCGCCAGCAGCCAAGATCTAGCGGGACCCACAGATACGCAGTATTTT. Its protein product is CASSQDLAGPTDTQYF.